Following are 16 T cell receptor beta chains from one sample sequenced in a study of cytomegalovirus exposure and HLA in healthy donors. PCR used 60 Vbeta primers and 13 Jbeta primers. Clones were sequenced by immunoSEQ multiplex PCR, and TCRdb holds only the in-frame ones, with some missing. This sample carries 100,000 or so clones, roughly 82% of them seen once, and the ten largest clones take 0.9% to 1.5%. The specimen sequenced was PBMCs. The receptors derive from a woman aged 18-29 years in good health and CMV-seronegative.

The chain recombines TRBV30 with TRBJ2-2; 8 bases fit TRBD1. The CDR3 totals 15 residues. Germline values: CDR1 GTSNPN, CDR2 SVGIG (reference sequence). The trim removed 4 bases at V and 3 bases at J, leaving 7 bases unmatched. CDR3 region: CAWTAGGEDTGELFF. CDR3 nucleotide sequence: TGTGCCTGGACCGCAGGGGGCGAGGACACCGGGGAGCTGTTTTTT. The whole variable domain, remainder taken from reference TRBV30 and TRBJ2-2, is SQTIHQWPATLVQPVGSPLSLECTVEGTSNPNLYWYRQAAGRGLQLLFYSVGIGQISSEVPQNLSASRPQDRQFILSSKKLLLSDSGFYLCAWTAGGEDTGELFFGEGSRLTVL.

The chain recombines TRBV30 with TRBJ2-3; a possible D gene is TRBD1 (6 bases). The CDR3 contains 15 residues. Looked up from germline, CDR1 is GTSNPN and CDR2 is SVGIG (reference sequence). V was clipped by 3 bases and J by 0 bases, with 13 bases between them. CDR3 nucleotide sequence: TGTGCCTGGAGGAACAGGGTTGTTAGCACAGATACGCAGTATTTT. Translating gives CAWRNRVVSTDTQYF.

The chain uses TRBV15 and TRBJ1-1; tentative D call: TRBD1 (5 bases). CDR3 size: 16 residues. Germline V gene lookup returns CDR1 LNHNV and CDR2 YYDKDF (reference sequence). Trimming removed 0 bases at V and 3 bases at J, with 14 bases between. The CDR3 DNA sequence: TGTGCCACCAGCAGAGAGCCGGGGGGATGGGACACTGAAGCTTTCTTT. This gives the protein CATSREPGGWDTEAFF.

The rearrangement uses TRBV7-2 and TRBJ2-5; D is undetermined. The CDR3 runs to 13 residues. Per the germline V gene, CDR1 is SGHTA and CDR2 is FQGNSA. Between the trimmed V and J ends, which lost 3 bases and 5 bases, there was a span of 10 bases. This CDR3 reads CASSFGITETQYF. The CDR3 region has the DNA TGTGCCAGCAGCTTTGGCATAACGGAGACCCAGTACTTC.

This clone was counted once. The V gene is TRBV19, the J gene TRBJ2-1, with TRBD2 matching over 11 bases. Germline CDR1 LNHDA, CDR2 SQIVND (reference sequence). With 5 bases clipped from V and 6 bases from J, the junction kept 9 bases outside the gene matches. The CDR3 length is 16 residues. The CDR3 loop reads CASSHLTSGTSNEQFF. The DNA of the CDR3 is TGTGCCAGTAGTCACTTGACTAGCGGGACCTCCAATGAGCAGTTCTTC.

This sequence joins TRBV13 and TRBJ2-3, with D hard to call. V lost 5 bases, J lost 4 bases, and 7 bases lay in between. Germline loops: CDR1 PRHDT, CDR2 FYEKMQ (reference sequence). The CDR3 runs 12 residues. The CDR3 is CASSVAPDTQYF. CDR3 sequence (DNA): TGTGCCAGCAGCGTGGCCCCAGATACGCAGTATTTT.

This clone occurred once. The chain is built from TRBV7-2 and TRBJ1-6; a possible D gene is TRBD1 (6 bases). The CDR3 sequence is 15 residues long. Germline lookup yields CDR1 SGHTA and CDR2 FQGNSA. Trimming pared 5 bases from V and 8 bases from J, leaving 16 bases between. CDR3 in amino acids: CASSLVPRGYSPLHF. In nucleotides, the CDR3 is TGTGCCAGCAGCCTTGTCCCCAGGGGATATTCACCCCTCCACTTT.

The V and J genes are TRBV30 and TRBJ2-3, with 9 bases matching TRBD2. The CDR3 extends over 14 amino acids. The germline CDR1 and CDR2 sequences are GTSNPN and SVGIG (reference sequence). Trimming removed 4 bases from V and 4 bases from J; junction bases left unmatched: 6. The CDR3 region has the DNA TGTGCCTGGAACGGCGCGGGGGGGCCAGATACGCAGTATTTT. It translates to CAWNGAGGPDTQYF.

The CDR3 DNA reads as TGTGCCAGCAGTTTATCAGGGGTTCGTGAAAAACTGTTTTTT. This gives the protein CASSLSGVREKLFF. The gene calls are TRBV27 and TRBJ1-4; weak D call: TRBD1 (5 bases). The V gene lost 0 bases and the J gene lost 7 bases, with 9 bases spanning the gap. This CDR3 comprises 14 residues. CDR1 and CDR2 (germline): MNHEY, SMNVEV (reference sequence).

This clone appeared many times. The same CDR3 is also encoded by other DNA sequences in this sample. The gene calls are TRBV7-9 and TRBJ2-7; 12 bases are a match to TRBD2. CDR3 size: 14 residues. Losses at the gene ends were 6 bases for V and 4 bases for J; bases not matched to a gene: 4. Germline V gives CDR1 SEHNR, CDR2 FQNEAQ (reference sequence). The DNA for the CDR3 is TGTGCCAGCAGTTCCGGGACTAGCGGGTACGAGCAGTACTTC. Translated: CASSSGTSGYEQYF.

V gene TRBV28 combines with J gene TRBJ2-3, with TRBD1 identical over 9 bases. CDR1 and CDR2 (germline): MDHEN, SYDVKM. J was trimmed by 10 bases and V by 2 bases; bases with no gene match: 10. The CDR3 runs 15 residues. The CDR3 loop reads CASSLVGQGRVAQYF. DNA for the CDR3: TGTGCCAGCAGTTTAGTGGGACAGGGCCGGGTCGCGCAGTATTTT.

CDR3 region: CASSVGLGAGYTEAFF. In DNA form, the CDR3 reads TGTGCCAGCAGCGTAGGTCTAGGGGCTGGTTACACTGAAGCTTTCTTT. The genes are TRBV9 and TRBJ1-1; possible D gene TRBD1, 5 bases. There are 16 residues in the CDR3. Germline CDR1 and CDR2: SGDLS and YYNGEE. V was trimmed by 0 bases and J by 3 bases, leaving 15 bases between them.

The genes are TRBV6-5 and TRBJ1-4, with 10 positions matching TRBD1. There are 13 residues in the CDR3. The V gene end was trimmed by 6 bases and the J gene end by 8 bases; junction bases not matched to a gene: 3. Germline V gene data show CDR1 as MNHEY and CDR2 as SVGAGI. The CDR3 DNA follows: TGTGCCAGCAGAGGGACAGGGGTCGAAAAACTGTTTTTT. This gives the protein CASRGTGVEKLFF.

This clone appeared a few times. This chain joins TRBV6-5 and TRBJ1-6; 9 bases are a match to TRBD1. CDR1 is MNHEY, CDR2 SVGAGI, per germline. There are 15 residues in the CDR3. The ends lost 5 bases at V and 9 bases at J; junction bases unmatched: 8. The CDR3: CASSKPRTGASPLHF. The CDR3 coding sequence is TGTGCCAGCAGTAAGCCTCGGACAGGGGCTTCACCCCTCCACTTT.

This chain uses TRBV28 with TRBJ1-2, with 8 bases identical to TRBD1. This CDR3 has 14 residues. Unmatched junction bases numbered 9, after V lost 4 bases and J lost 8 bases. Germline V lookup: CDR1 MDHEN, CDR2 SYDVKM. CDR3 bases: TGTGCCAGCAGTTCCACCGGACAGGGTCCCGGCTACACCTTC. Protein: CASSSTGQGPGYTF.

The rearrangement uses TRBV5-5 and TRBJ2-7; a possible D gene is TRBD1 (6 bases). Germline lookup yields CDR1 SGHKS and CDR2 YYEKEE (reference sequence). The CDR3 length is 15 residues. The germline V and J ends were trimmed by 3 bases and 2 bases, with 15 bases remaining between them. The DNA for the CDR3 is TGTGCCAGCAGCTCCTCAGGGGTGGTTACCTACGAGCAGTACTTC. Translation gives CASSSSGVVTYEQYF.